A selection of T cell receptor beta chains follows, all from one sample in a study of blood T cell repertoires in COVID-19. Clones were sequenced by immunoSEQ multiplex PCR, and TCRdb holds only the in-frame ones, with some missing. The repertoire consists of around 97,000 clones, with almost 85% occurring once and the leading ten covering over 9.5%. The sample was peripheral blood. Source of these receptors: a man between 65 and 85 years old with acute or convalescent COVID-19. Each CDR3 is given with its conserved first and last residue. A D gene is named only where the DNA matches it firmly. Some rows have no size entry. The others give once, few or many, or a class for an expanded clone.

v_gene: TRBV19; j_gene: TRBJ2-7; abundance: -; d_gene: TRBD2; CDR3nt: TGTGCCAGTACTAGCGGGAGCTTCTCCTACGAGCAGTACTTC; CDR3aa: CASTSGSFSYEQYF
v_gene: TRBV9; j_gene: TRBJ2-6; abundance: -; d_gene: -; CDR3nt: TGTGCCAGCAGCGTAGGACTGGCTCTGGATACTGGGGCCAACGTCCTGACTTTC; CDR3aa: CASSVGLALDTGANVLTF
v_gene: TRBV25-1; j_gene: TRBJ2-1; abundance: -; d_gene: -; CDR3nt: TGTGCCAGCAGTGAATGGTCAGGGTTCAATGAGCAGTTCTTC; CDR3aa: CASSEWSGFNEQFF
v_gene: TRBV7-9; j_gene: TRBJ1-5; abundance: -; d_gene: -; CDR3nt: TGTGCCAGCAGTCAGGATTTCGGAGGTCAGCCCCAGCATTTT; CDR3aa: CASSQDFGGQPQHF
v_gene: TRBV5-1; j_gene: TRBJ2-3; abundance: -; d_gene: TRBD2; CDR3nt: TGCGCCAGCAGCTCCGGCCGGCTAGCGGGGGGTGATGGAGATACGCAGTATTTT; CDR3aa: CASSSGRLAGGDGDTQYF
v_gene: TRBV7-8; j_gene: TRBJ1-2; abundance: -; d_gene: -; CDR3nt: TGTGCCAGCAGCGGCTTGCGGACAGATGGCTACACCTTC; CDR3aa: CASSGLRTDGYTF
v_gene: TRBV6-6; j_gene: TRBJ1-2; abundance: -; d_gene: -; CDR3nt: TGTGGCTCCAGGCCAGGGAACTATGGCTACACCTTC; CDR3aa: CGSRPGNYGYTF
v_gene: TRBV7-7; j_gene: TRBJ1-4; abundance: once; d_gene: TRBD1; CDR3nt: TGTGCTAGCAGCTCCGGGACAGGGACTAATGAAAAACTGTTTTTT; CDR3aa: CASSSGTGTNEKLFF
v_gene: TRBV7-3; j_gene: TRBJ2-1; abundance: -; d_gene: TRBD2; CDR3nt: TGTGCCAGCAGCTTGGCGGGAGGGGGCGAGCAGTTCTTC; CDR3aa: CASSLAGGGEQFF
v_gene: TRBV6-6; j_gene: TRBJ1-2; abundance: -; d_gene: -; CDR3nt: TGTGCCAGCATTGCAGGTGGCTATGGCTACACCTTC; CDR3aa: CASIAGGYGYTF
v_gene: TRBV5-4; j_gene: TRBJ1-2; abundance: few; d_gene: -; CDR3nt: TGTGCCAGCAGCTTGAAGTGGGGGGGGACCGGCTATGGCTACACCTTC; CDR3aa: CASSLKWGGTGYGYTF
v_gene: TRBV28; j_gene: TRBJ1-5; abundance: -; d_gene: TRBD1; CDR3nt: TGTGCCAGCAGATCCGGGACAGGGGGGGATCAGCCCCAGCATTTT; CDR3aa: CASRSGTGGDQPQHF
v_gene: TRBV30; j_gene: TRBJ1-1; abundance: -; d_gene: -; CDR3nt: TGTGCCTGGAGTGTACGACGGGGGGTGAACACTGAAGCTTTCTTT; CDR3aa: CAWSVRRGVNTEAFF
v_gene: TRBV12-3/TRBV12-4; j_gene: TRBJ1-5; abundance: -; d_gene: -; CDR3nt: TGTGCCAGTGGGTCGGGGAGGGTTCAGCCCCAGCATTTT; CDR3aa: CASGSGRVQPQHF
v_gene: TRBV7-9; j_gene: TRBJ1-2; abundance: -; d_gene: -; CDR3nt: TGTGCCAGCAGCCCTAGGCGAGGTGGCTACACCTTC; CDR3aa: CASSPRRGGYTF
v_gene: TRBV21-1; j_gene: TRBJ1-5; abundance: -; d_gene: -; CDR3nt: TGTGCCAGCAGCAAATACGGTAGGGGGACAGGGAATCAGCCCCAGCATTTT; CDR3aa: CASSKYGRGTGNQPQHF
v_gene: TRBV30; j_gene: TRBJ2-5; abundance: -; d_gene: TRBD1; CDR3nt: TGTGCCTGGAGTGGTCCCGGAGAGACAGGGCGATTCCAAGAGACCCAGTACTTC; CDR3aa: CAWSGPGETGRFQETQYF
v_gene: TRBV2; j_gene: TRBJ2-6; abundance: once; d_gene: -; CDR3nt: TGTGCCAGCGTTCGCTTGAGCTCTGGGGCCAACGTCCTGACTTTC; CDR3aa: CASVRLSSGANVLTF
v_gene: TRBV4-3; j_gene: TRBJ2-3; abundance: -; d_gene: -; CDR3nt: TGCGCCAGCAGCCAAGATCTTCCTAGAGGTCCTACAGATACGCAGTATTTT; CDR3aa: CASSQDLPRGPTDTQYF
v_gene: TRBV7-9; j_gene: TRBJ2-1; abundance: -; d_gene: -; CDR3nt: TGTGCCAGCAGTTCACTAGCCTTAGAGCAGTTCTTC; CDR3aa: CASSSLALEQFF
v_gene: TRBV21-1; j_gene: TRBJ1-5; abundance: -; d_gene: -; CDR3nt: TGTGCCAGCAGCAAAGCGCTTTCCGCACAGCTCTTAAATCAGCCCCAGCATTTT; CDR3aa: CASSKALSAQLLNQPQHF
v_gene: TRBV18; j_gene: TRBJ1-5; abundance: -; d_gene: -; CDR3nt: TGTGCCAGCTCACCACCCTATCCAGGAACGAGACAGCCCCAGCATTTT; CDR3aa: CASSPPYPGTRQPQHF
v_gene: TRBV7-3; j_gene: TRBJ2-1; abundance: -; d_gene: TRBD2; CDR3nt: TGTGCCAGCAGCCGAGGGACTAGCGGTGAGCAGTTCTTC; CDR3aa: CASSRGTSGEQFF
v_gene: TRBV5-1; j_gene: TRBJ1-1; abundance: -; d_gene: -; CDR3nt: TGCGCCAGCAAACATGGGGGGGCGGCGGACACTGAAGCTTTCTTT; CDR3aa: CASKHGGAADTEAFF
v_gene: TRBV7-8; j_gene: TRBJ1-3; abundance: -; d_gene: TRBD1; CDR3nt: TGTGCCAGCAGCCGAGTGACAGGGTCTGGAAACACCATATATTTT; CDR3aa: CASSRVTGSGNTIYF
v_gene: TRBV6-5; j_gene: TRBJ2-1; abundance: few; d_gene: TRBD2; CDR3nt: TGTGCCAGCAGTTACCCGGGACTAGCGGGGGTTAATGAGCAGTTCTTC; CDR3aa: CASSYPGLAGVNEQFF